This T cell receptor (beta chain) was found in a study of blood T cell repertoires in COVID-19. Study-level background: Samples taken during acute and convalescent COVID-19 were collected in the United States, Italy and Spain. The cDNA or gDNA used as material had been derived from T cells, B-cell-depleted T cells, or PBMCs.

As processed by the authors: Nucleated cell counts were estimated from reference gene primer amplification. The protocol was immunoSEQ multiplex PCR, while the TCRdb copy is restricted to in-frame clones and leaves out a portion. The V and J calls and clone size are taken from that table; D and trimming were inferred from the DNA. The sample includes over 200,000 clones, around 80% of them seen just once. This CDR3 contains 11 residues. Trimming removed 7 bases at V and 7 bases at J, with 10 bases between. Recovered status applied to Cohort 3 donors who had two consecutive negative PCRs. It also applied to those with clearance or with symptom resolution.

The chain uses TRBV12-3 or TRBV12-4 and TRBJ1-1; D ambiguous. The clonotype comes from a man aged 55 to 69 who had recovered from COVID-19. Source material: PBMCs or T cells enriched from blood (not recorded which). The CDR3 DNA sequence: TGTGCCAGCACCCTGGGAGGTGAAGCTTTCTTT. Its protein is CASTLGGEAFF.